The 14 T cell receptor beta chains in this list originate from one sample, sequenced in a study of blood T cells in healthy people across ages. A second PCR, run for about 6 to 11 cycles, used a sample-barcoded 5' primer plus a J-beta primer mix. From the 5' RACE reads, TCRdb called clonotypes with MiXCR, one entry per CDR3 protein. The sample includes around 2 million distinct CDR3 sequences, around 40% of them seen just once. Sequenced input: blood. These receptors all come from a human donor in good health.

This clonotype was observed a few times. The chain joins TRBV7-2 to TRBJ1-4; D unclear. This CDR3 comprises 14 residues. V dropped 2 bases and J dropped 7 bases, with 11 bases sitting between them. Looked up from germline, CDR1 is SGHTA and CDR2 is FQGNSA. Here the CDR3 reads CASSLTLGVEKLFF. The CDR3 coding sequence is TGTGCCAGCAGCTTAACTCTTGGGGTTGAAAAACTGTTTTTT.

This CDR3 reads CASSITSLYEQYF. The DNA of the CDR3 is TGTGCCAGTAGTATAACCAGTCTCTACGAGCAGTACTTC. The chain uses TRBV19 and TRBJ2-5; no definite D call. The J call is in doubt because the DNA end fits TRBJ2-7 better. There are 13 residues in the CDR3. Looked up from germline, CDR1 is LNHDA and CDR2 is SQIVND (reference sequence).

This clonotype was counted only a few times. CDR3 sequence reads: CASSLGSDRKFF. In DNA form, the CDR3 reads TGTGCCAGCAGCTTAGGCTCGGACCGGAAGTTCTTC. The chain couples TRBV7-8 to TRBJ2-1; no clear D. The CDR3 loop spans 12 amino acids. Germline-derived CDR1 and CDR2 are SGHVS and FQNEAQ. Trimming removed 1 base from V and 14 bases from J, with 12 bases in between.

The gene calls are TRBV9 and TRBJ2-3; tentative D call: TRBD2 (6 bases). The V end lost 0 bases, the J end lost 2 bases, and 13 bases lay between the germline ends. Looked up from germline, CDR1 is SGDLS and CDR2 is YYNGEE. This CDR3 is 16 amino acids long. The DNA for the CDR3 is TGTGCCAGCAGCGTAGGGCGGGGAGGCAACACAGATACGCAGTATTTT. It specifies CASSVGRGGNTDTQYF.

The CDR3 DNA reads as TGTGCCAGCAGTCCGACTAGCGGGTTGGTTCTGCCCGGGGCTTACAATGAGCAGTTCTTC. Translation: CASSPTSGLVLPGAYNEQFF. The J gene is TRBJ2-1, the V gene TRBV12-3 or TRBV12-4, with 10 bases fitting TRBD2. The trim removed 5 bases at V and 4 bases at J, leaving 20 bases unmatched. The CDR3 consists of 20 residues.

The J gene is TRBJ1-2, the V gene TRBV20-1, with D unclear. Germline V gene sequence: CDR1 DFQATT, CDR2 SNEGSKA (reference sequence). The ends were cut back, 1 base at V and 1 base at J, with 10 bases in the middle. The CDR3 length is 14 residues. The CDR3 sequence: CSARAAGSNYGYTF. The CDR3 DNA reads as TGCAGTGCTAGAGCGGCCGGGAGTAACTATGGCTACACCTTC.

The rearrangement links TRBV6-6 to TRBJ2-7, with 7 bases matching TRBD1. The junction had 9 bases not matched to a gene; V was cut back by 8 bases and J by 2 bases. The CDR3 spans 14 residues. Germline loops: CDR1 MNHNY, CDR2 SVGAGI (reference sequence). The CDR3 is CASSVQGETYEQYF. CDR3 coding DNA: TGTGCCAGCTCAGTGCAGGGGGAAACCTACGAGCAGTACTTC.

The CDR3 protein is CASSQKGTGTGSGYTF. The CDR3 region has the DNA TGTGCCAGCAGCCAAAAGGGAACCGGGACAGGGAGTGGCTACACCTTC. V and J are TRBV3-1 and TRBJ1-2; 9 bases line up with TRBD1. This CDR3 region has 16 residues. Germline trimming cut 2 bases from V and 7 bases from J; bases unmatched to any gene: 11. Germline V gene lookup returns CDR1 LGHDT and CDR2 YNNKEL (reference sequence). Based on the CDR3 plus reference TRBV3-1 and TRBJ1-2, the full variable domain is DTAVSQTPKYLVTQMGNDKSIKCEQNLGHDTMYWYKQDSKKFLKIMFSYNNKELIINETVPNRFSPKSPDKAHLNLHINSLELGDSAVYFCASSQKGTGTGSGYTFGSGTRLTVV.

The table lists this clonotype with many counts. V gene TRBV29-1 combines with J gene TRBJ2-1, with D possibly being TRBD1 or TRBD2 (5 bases each). Per the germline V gene, CDR1 is SQVTM and CDR2 is ANQGSEA. V was clipped by 1 base and J by 0 bases, with 13 bases between them. The length of the CDR3 is 16 residues. The DNA for the CDR3 is TGCAGCGTTGAAGTGGGAGAGGGGAGCTCCTACAATGAGCAGTTCTTC. As protein: CSVEVGEGSSYNEQFF.

This clonotype occurred a few times. The chain uses TRBV4-2 and TRBJ1-2, with a tentative D call TRBD1 (6 bases). Germline V gives CDR1 LGHNA, CDR2 YNFKEQ. The CDR3 is 14 amino acids. V was pared by 8 bases and J by 4 bases, with 17 bases between. CDR3 residues: CASGTRDTSYGYTF. In DNA form, the CDR3 reads TGTGCCAGCGGGACCCGGGACACAAGCTATGGCTACACCTTC.

The chain has TRBV10-3 and TRBJ1-4, with D possibly being TRBD1 (5 bases). The CDR3 covers 14 residues. Between the trimmed V and J ends, which lost 5 bases and 2 bases, there was a span of 9 bases. CDR1 is ENHRY, CDR2 SYGVKD, per germline. CDR3: CAISRGGTNEKLFF. CDR3 sequence (DNA): TGTGCCATCAGTCGTGGGGGGACTAATGAAAAACTGTTTTTT.

The chain couples TRBV7-2 to TRBJ2-1; perhaps TRBD2 as D (5 bases). The length of the CDR3 is 13 residues. Trimming took 4 bases from V and 7 from J, leaving 11 bases between them. The V gene's germline CDR1 is SGHTA and CDR2 FQGNSA. The DNA for the CDR3 is TGTGCCAGCAGCTATCGGACTCTAAATGAGCAGTTCTTC. The encoded protein is CASSYRTLNEQFF.

This clonotype has only one observation. The chain employs TRBV18 and TRBJ1-1; 7 bases fit TRBD1. V was clipped by 5 bases and J by 0 bases; unmatched bases: 6. Germline CDR1 KGHSH, CDR2 LQKENI. CDR3 length: 15 amino acids. This CDR3 reads CASSARQGVNTEAFF. For the CDR3, the DNA is TGTGCCAGCTCAGCCCGACAGGGCGTGAACACTGAAGCTTTCTTT.

J is TRBJ2-1 and V is TRBV7-8; possibly TRBD1 for D (7 bases). Trimming removed 7 bases at V and 6 bases at J, with 16 bases between. Germline V gene lookup returns CDR1 SGHVS and CDR2 FQNEAQ. This CDR3 contains 14 residues. The CDR3 region is CASIRQGGCNEQFF. The CDR3 region has the DNA TGTGCCAGCATACGGCAGGGGGGTTGCAATGAGCAGTTCTTC. Full variable domain (outside the CDR3, taken from reference TRBV7-8 and TRBJ2-1): GAGVSQSPRYKVAKRGQDVALRCDPISGHVSLFWYQQALGQGPEFLTYFQNEAQLDKSGLPSDRFFAERPEGSVSTLKIQRTQQEDSAVYLCASIRQGGCNEQFFGPGTRLTVL.